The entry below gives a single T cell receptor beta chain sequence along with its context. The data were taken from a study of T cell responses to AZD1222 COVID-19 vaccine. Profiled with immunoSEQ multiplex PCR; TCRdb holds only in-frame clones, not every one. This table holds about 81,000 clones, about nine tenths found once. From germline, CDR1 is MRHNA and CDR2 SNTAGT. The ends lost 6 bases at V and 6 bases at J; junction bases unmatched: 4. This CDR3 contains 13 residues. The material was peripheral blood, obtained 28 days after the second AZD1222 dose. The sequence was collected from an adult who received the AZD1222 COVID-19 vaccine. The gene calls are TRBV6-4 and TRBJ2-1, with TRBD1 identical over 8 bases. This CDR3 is CASSGQGGNEQFF. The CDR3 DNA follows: TGTGCCAGCAGCGGACAGGGTGGCAATGAGCAGTTCTTC.